These 16 T cell receptor beta chains were all obtained from the same sample, sequenced in a study of response to subunit inactivated influenza vaccine. One entry per CDR3 protein results from TCRdb running MiXCR on the RT-PCR reads. This table holds 530,000 or so distinct CDR3 sequences, over 25% found once. The source material was CD4+ T cells sorted from PBMCs, sampled approximately 5 days after vaccination. These receptors were obtained from a man over 45 who received an inactivated influenza vaccine.

This clonotype was seen more than once but under ten times. The V and J genes are TRBV12-3 or TRBV12-4 and TRBJ2-1; no clear D. The V end lost 0 bases, the J end lost 3 bases, and 9 bases lay between the germline ends. The CDR3 consists of 15 residues. CDR3 protein: CASSLAHEDYNEQFF. Here the CDR3 DNA reads TGTGCCAGCAGTTTAGCGCACGAGGACTACAATGAGCAGTTCTTC.

The V and J genes are TRBV7-6 and TRBJ2-7, with a tentative D call TRBD1 (6 bases). The CDR3 sequence is 16 residues long. Germline loops: CDR1 SGHVS, CDR2 FNYEAQ. The germline V and J ends were trimmed by 2 bases and 0 bases, with 14 bases remaining between them. The CDR3 protein is CASSLISTGASYEQYF. The CDR3 bases are TGTGCCAGCAGCTTAATTTCGACAGGAGCCTCCTACGAGCAGTACTTC.

As regards this clonotype: Just one base apart from a much larger clone, this may be a read error. The V gene is TRBV4-2, the J gene TRBJ2-3; 9 nucleotides agree with TRBD2. This CDR3 region has 15 residues. In germline, CDR1 is LGHNA, CDR2 YNFKEQ. After removal of 0 bases from V and 5 bases from J, the junction contained 3 bases not matched to a gene. CDR3 DNA sequence: TGTGCCAGCAGCCAAGATGAGCGGGAGGAAGATACGCAGTATTTT. It translates to CASSQDEREEDTQYF.

The V call is TRBV2, the J call TRBJ2-2, with a tentative D call TRBD2 (7 bases). Trimming stripped 6 bases from V and 7 bases from J, with 15 bases between. This CDR3 spans 14 amino acids. Looked up from germline, CDR1 is SNHLY and CDR2 is FYNNEI. The DNA of the CDR3 is TGTGCCAGCAGAGTCGGGGGGCAGGGCGGGGAGCTGTTTTTT. Translation gives CASRVGGQGGELFF.

This clonotype was seen only a few times. The chain recombines TRBV6-2 or TRBV6-3 with TRBJ2-7; D tentatively fits TRBD1 or TRBD2 (5 bases each). The ends were cut back, 5 bases at V and 2 bases at J, with 16 bases in the middle. Germline-derived CDR1 and CDR2 are MNHEY and SVGEGT. The CDR3 is made up of 15 amino acids. The CDR3, as DNA: TGTGCCAGCAGTGCCACGGGGCGGATGACCTACGAGCAGTACTTC. It codes for CASSATGRMTYEQYF.

This clonotype was picked up one time. The V and J genes are TRBV18 and TRBJ2-7; D gene uncertain. Germline CDR1 KGHSH, CDR2 LQKENI. Trimming cost V 1 base and J 2 bases, with 6 bases left between them. The CDR3 runs to 13 residues. CDR3 in DNA: TGTGCCAGCTCACCACAGACAACCTACGAGCAGTACTTC. As protein: CASSPQTTYEQYF.

In its sample, this clonotype was seen a few times. V gene TRBV7-9 combines with J gene TRBJ2-7; maybe TRBD1 (6 bases). CDR1 SEHNR and CDR2 FQNEAQ come from the germline V gene (reference sequence). Trimming took 4 bases from V and 3 from J, leaving 13 bases between them. The CDR3 contains 14 residues. This CDR3 is CASSSGVLGYEQYF. CDR3 bases: TGTGCCAGCAGCTCAGGGGTTTTGGGCTACGAGCAGTACTTC. Using reference TRBV7-9 and TRBJ2-7 for the parts outside the CDR3, the full variable domain is DTGVSQNPRHKITKRGQNVTFRCDPISEHNRLYWYRQTLGQGPEFLTYFQNEAQLEKSRLLSDRFSAERPKGSFSTLEIQRTEQGDSAMYLCASSSGVLGYEQYFGPGTRLTVT.

The chain joins TRBV12-3 or TRBV12-4 to TRBJ2-1, with unresolved D. The CDR3 runs to 13 residues. V was trimmed by 3 bases and J by 2 bases, leaving 5 bases between them. This CDR3 is CASSLFTYNEQFF. The CDR3 DNA follows: TGTGCCAGCAGTTTGTTCACCTACAATGAGCAGTTCTTC.

The V call is TRBV20-1, the J call TRBJ2-1, with 15 positions matching TRBD2. Germline CDR1 and CDR2: DFQATT and SNEGSKA (reference sequence). This CDR3 contains 17 residues. Trimming cost V 6 bases and J 1 base; bases outside gene matches: 7. DNA of the CDR3: TGCAGTGCCAAACGGACTAGCGGGAGGGCATCCTACAATGAGCAGTTCTTC. It translates to CSAKRTSGRASYNEQFF.

This clonotype has only a few counts. V gene TRBV7-2 combines with J gene TRBJ2-1; 9 bases fit TRBD1. Trimming at V came to 0 bases and at J to 8 bases, leaving 5 bases not matched to a gene. The CDR3 consists of 15 residues. Per germline, CDR1 SGHTA and CDR2 FQGNSA. Written as DNA, the CDR3 is TGTGCCAGCAGCTTAGCAGGGACAGGGACCCATGAGCAGTTCTTC. Encoded protein: CASSLAGTGTHEQFF.

The chain joins TRBV7-9 to TRBJ1-2; no clear D gene. CDR1 and CDR2 (germline): SEHNR, FQNEAQ (reference sequence). V dropped 2 bases and J dropped 6 bases, with 10 bases sitting between them. The CDR3 covers 13 residues. The CDR3 loop reads CASSLRARHGYTF. CDR3 bases: TGTGCCAGCAGCTTAAGGGCCCGTCATGGCTACACCTTC.

This chain joins TRBV4-3 and TRBJ2-7; D may match TRBD1 or TRBD2 (5 bases each). The CDR3 sequence is 17 residues long. Germline CDR1 reads LGHNA; CDR2 reads YSLEER. Trimming took 2 bases from V and 2 from J, leaving 19 bases between them. CDR3 nucleotides: TGCGCCAGCAGCCAATTCTATTCCGGGACGGTTGCCTACGAGCAGTACTTC. This codes for CASSQFYSGTVAYEQYF.

This clonotype showed up just a few times. Relative to the germline gene, one junction end is altered; a read error may explain this. The chain links TRBV7-7 to TRBJ2-1; D is possibly TRBD1 or TRBD2 (5 bases each). CDR1 is SSHAT and CDR2 is FNYEAQ in the germline V gene (reference sequence). The CDR3 runs to 15 residues. The CDR3 bases are TGTGCTAGCAGTCGATCCCCGGGGCCCTACAATGAGCAGTTCTTC. Amino acids: CASSRSPGPYNEQFF.

The chain joins TRBV15 to TRBJ2-7; D is uncertain. CDR3 length: 15 residues. Germline V gene lookup returns CDR1 LNHNV and CDR2 YYDKDF (reference sequence). Trimming left V 0 bases short and J 4 bases short, with 13 bases between. DNA of the CDR3: TGTGCCACCAGCAGAGAAGTTTCGGCCGGTTACGAGCAGTACTTC. Translating it yields CATSREVSAGYEQYF.

The sample holds a few counts of this clonotype. The chain uses TRBV6-2 or TRBV6-3 and TRBJ1-1; 10 bases fit TRBD1. Germline V lookup: CDR1 MNHEY, CDR2 SVGEGT. V gave up 5 bases and J gave up 4 bases; unmatched junction bases: 7. This CDR3 has 15 amino acids. The CDR3, as DNA: TGTGCCAGCAGTCCCAGGGACAGGGGTCCCACTGAAGCTTTCTTT. Translated, it gives CASSPRDRGPTEAFF.

J is TRBJ2-2 and V is TRBV5-1, with 8 bases lining up with TRBD2. CDR3 length: 15 residues. Trimming cost V 4 bases and J 4 bases; bases outside gene matches: 6. Germline loops: CDR1 SGHRS, CDR2 YFSETQ. The CDR3 is CASSESGGVTGELFF. The CDR3 DNA reads TGCGCCAGCAGCGAAAGCGGGGGAGTCACCGGGGAGCTGTTTTTT.